This T cell receptor beta chain originates from a study of blood T cell repertoires in COVID-19. The CDR3 length is 15 residues. V was trimmed by 5 bases and J by 3 bases, leaving 14 bases between them. Germline CDR1 SGHRS, CDR2 YFSETQ. Generated by immunoSEQ multiplex PCR, the TCRdb table keeps only in-frame clones and is missing some. The table shows fewer than 200,000 clones, with roughly four fifths occurring only once. The gene calls are TRBV5-1 and TRBJ2-2; D is perhaps TRBD2 (6 bases). This TCR was recovered from a woman older than 75 with acute or convalescent COVID-19. Sequenced input: peripheral blood. CDR3 DNA: TGCGCCAGCAGGAAGGGCTCGGGGGACACCGGGGAGCTGTTTTTT. Protein: CASRKGSGDTGELFF.